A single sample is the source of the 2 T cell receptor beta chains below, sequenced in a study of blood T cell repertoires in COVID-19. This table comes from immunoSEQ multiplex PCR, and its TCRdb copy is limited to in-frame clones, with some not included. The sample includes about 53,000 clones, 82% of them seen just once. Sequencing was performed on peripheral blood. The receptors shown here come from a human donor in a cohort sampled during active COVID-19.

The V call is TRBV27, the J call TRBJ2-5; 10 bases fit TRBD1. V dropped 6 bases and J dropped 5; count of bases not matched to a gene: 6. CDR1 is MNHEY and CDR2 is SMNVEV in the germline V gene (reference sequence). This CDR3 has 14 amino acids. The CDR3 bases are TGTGCCAGCAGCGACAGGGGGCCTCAGGAGACCCAGTACTTC. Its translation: CASSDRGPQETQYF.

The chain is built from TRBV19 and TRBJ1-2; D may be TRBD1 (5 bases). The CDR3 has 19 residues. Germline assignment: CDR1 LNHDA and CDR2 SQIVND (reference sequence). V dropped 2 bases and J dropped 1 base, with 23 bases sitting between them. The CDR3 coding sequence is TGTGCCAGTAGTATATTCGGCAGGGCACATGATCTCATTAACTATGGCTACACCTTC. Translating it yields CASSIFGRAHDLINYGYTF. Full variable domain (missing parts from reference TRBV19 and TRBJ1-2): DGGITQSPKYLFRKEGQNVTLSCEQNLNHDAMYWYRQDPGQGLRLIYYSQIVNDFQKGDIAEGYSVSREKKESFPLTVTSAQKNPTAFYLCASSIFGRAHDLINYGYTFGSGTRLTVV.